Included here is one T cell receptor beta chain sequence, with context. The record originates from a study of blood T cell repertoires in COVID-19. On the study more broadly: The United States, Italy and Spain supplied acute and convalescent COVID-19 samples. PBMCs, B-cell-depleted T cells, or T cells were the source of the cDNA or gDNA that made up the material.

Original handling: Estimation of nucleated cell counts relied on the amplification of reference gene primers. Measured with immunoSEQ multiplex PCR; TCRdb has only the in-frame clones, and not every one. The DNA was the basis for D and trimming; V, J and clone size are from that table. Of 300,000 to 400,000 clones listed, around 86% were seen once; the top ten hold 1%. The sample consisted of peripheral blood. This clonotype was obtained from a man over 45 with active or convalescent COVID-19.

CDR3 bases: TGTGCCAGTAGTACCGGACAGGCCCGCCTCATGAACACTGAAGCTTTCTTT. It is translated as CASSTGQARLMNTEAFF. The chain couples TRBV19 to TRBJ1-1, with 7 bases that match TRBD1. CDR3 length: 17 residues. V shed 4 bases, J shed 0 bases, and the junction held 11 bases outside the gene matches. The germline V gene has CDR1 LNHDA and CDR2 SQIVND (reference sequence).